The 15 T cell receptor beta chains presented below share a single source sample, sequenced in a study of blood T cell repertoires in COVID-19. Measured with immunoSEQ multiplex PCR; TCRdb has only the in-frame clones, and not every one. Among some 48,000 clones listed, 86% were seen once. The sequencing input was peripheral blood. Receptor source: a woman older than 75 with acute or convalescent COVID-19.

This clone was seen a single time. This chain joins TRBV7-3 and TRBJ2-5, with a tentative D call TRBD2 (6 bases). Trimming took 5 bases from V and 5 from J, leaving 15 bases between them. Per germline, CDR1 SGHTA and CDR2 FQGTGA. The length of the CDR3 is 14 residues. Here the CDR3 reads CASSPSGREETQYF. The CDR3, as DNA: TGTGCCAGCAGCCCCTCCGGGAGAGAGGAGACCCAGTACTTC.

The CDR3 loop is CASSHRQGEQYF. CDR3 in DNA: TGTGCCAGCAGCCATCGACAGGGCGAGCAGTACTTC. The chain is built from TRBV3-1 (or the pseudogene TRBV3-2) and TRBJ2-7; the match to TRBD1 covers 7 bases. This CDR3 is 12 amino acids long. The germline V gene has CDR1 LGHDT and CDR2 YNNKEL (reference sequence). V lost 3 bases and J lost 6; bases outside the gene matches: 2.

The rearrangement joins TRBV7-2 to TRBJ2-3; 11 nucleotides agree with TRBD2. The CDR3 runs 15 residues. V shed 8 bases and J 2 bases; nucleotides not matched to a gene: 6. Germline-derived CDR1 and CDR2 are SGHTA and FQGNSA. The CDR3 reads CASGIAGGHTDTQYF. The CDR3 DNA reads TGTGCCAGCGGGATAGCGGGGGGGCACACAGATACGCAGTATTTT.

The chain is built from TRBV6-1 and TRBJ2-3; possible D gene TRBD2, 6 bases. The CDR3 runs to 12 residues. Trimming shortened V by 3 bases and J by 5 bases, and 6 bases separated the two germline ends. Germline CDR1 is MNHNS and CDR2 is SASEGT. Here the CDR3 reads CASSDGRDTQYF. The DNA of the CDR3 is TGTGCCAGCAGTGACGGGAGAGATACGCAGTATTTT.

The chain carries TRBV2 and TRBJ1-5; a weak D match, TRBD1 (6 bases). This CDR3 has 14 residues. Germline values: CDR1 SNHLY, CDR2 FYNNEI. V was shortened by 4 bases and J by 7 bases, with 14 bases between the two germline ends. CDR3 nucleotide sequence: TGTGCCAGCAGTGCCTACAGGGATGGGCAGCCCCAGCATTTT. Translating it yields CASSAYRDGQPQHF.

CDR3: CAVSRGGGEQPQHF. The DNA of the CDR3 is TGTGCCGTATCGCGGGGGGGCGGGGAACAGCCCCAGCATTTT. V is TRBV19 and J is TRBJ1-5; a possible D gene is TRBD1 (6 bases). Germline CDR1 and CDR2: LNHDA and SQIVND (reference sequence). V was clipped by 11 bases and J by 7 bases, with 21 bases between them. The CDR3 runs to 14 residues.

Turning to this clone: Other DNA sequences in this specimen translate into the identical CDR3. This chain joins TRBV7-9 and TRBJ1-2, with TRBD1 matching 7 bases. CDR1 and CDR2 from the germline V gene are SEHNR and FQNEAQ (reference sequence). Trimming removed 4 bases from V and 2 bases from J; junction bases left unmatched: 1. CDR3 size: 13 residues. CDR3 bases: TGTGCCAGCAGCTCGACAGGGAACTATGGCTACACCTTC. Protein product: CASSSTGNYGYTF.

Only one count was recorded for this clone. This rearrangement joins TRBV10-3 to TRBJ1-5; 8 positions match TRBD1. The CDR3 covers 13 residues. Germline trimming cut 8 bases from V and 2 bases from J; bases unmatched to any gene: 2. The germline V gene has CDR1 ENHRY and CDR2 SYGVKD. The CDR3: CAIQDRGNQPQHF. DNA for the CDR3: TGTGCCATCCAGGACAGGGGCAATCAGCCCCAGCATTTT.

The J gene is TRBJ2-1, the V gene TRBV30; no clear D gene. The CDR3 sequence is 12 residues long. Germline assignment: CDR1 GTSNPN and CDR2 SVGIG (reference sequence). The ends were cut back, 2 bases at V and 3 bases at J, with 5 bases in the middle. The CDR3 loop reads CAWSPNYNEQFF. In DNA, the CDR3 is TGTGCCTGGAGTCCCAACTACAATGAGCAGTTCTTC. The whole variable domain, filled in from reference TRBV30 and TRBJ2-1, reads SQTIHQWPATLVQPVGSPLSLECTVEGTSNPNLYWYRQAAGRGLQLLFYSVGIGQISSEVPQNLSASRPQDRQFILSSKKLLLSDSGFYLCAWSPNYNEQFFGPGTRLTVL.

The rearrangement joins TRBV19 to TRBJ2-2, with a tentative D call TRBD1 (6 bases). This CDR3 is built from 16 residues. The germline gives CDR1 LNHDA, CDR2 SQIVND (reference sequence). Trimming removed 5 bases at V and 4 bases at J, with 17 bases between. In DNA form, the CDR3 reads TGTGCCAGTAGTTCCTCCGGGACAAGGATCACCGGGGAGCTGTTTTTT. This encodes CASSSSGTRITGELFF. The entire variable domain, with the rest obtained from reference TRBV19 and TRBJ2-2, is as follows: DGGITQSPKYLFRKEGQNVTLSCEQNLNHDAMYWYRQDPGQGLRLIYYSQIVNDFQKGDIAEGYSVSREKKESFPLTVTSAQKNPTAFYLCASSSSGTRITGELFFGEGSRLTVL.

The V gene is TRBV30, the J gene TRBJ1-3; no definite D call. Germline loops: CDR1 GTSNPN, CDR2 SVGIG (reference sequence). V lost 2 bases to trimming and J lost 0 bases, with 5 bases between them. This CDR3 is built from 13 residues. The CDR3 sequence: CAWSPDSGNTIYF. The CDR3 DNA reads as TGTGCCTGGAGTCCAGACTCTGGAAACACCATATATTTT.

This clone was detected a few times. The V and J genes are TRBV30 and TRBJ1-5, with D perhaps matching TRBD1 (5 bases). The CDR3 spans 16 residues. Trimming cost V 2 bases and J 0 bases, with 14 bases left between them. The germline V gene has CDR1 GTSNPN and CDR2 SVGIG (reference sequence). CDR3 sequence reads: CAWSPILQGSNQPQHF. The CDR3 DNA sequence: TGTGCCTGGAGTCCGATTCTTCAGGGTAGCAATCAGCCCCAGCATTTT.

The gene calls are TRBV19 and TRBJ2-2; D call uncertain. CDR1 LNHDA and CDR2 SQIVND come from the germline V gene (reference sequence). V lost 1 base and J lost 1, with 7 bases in between. The CDR3 is 15 residues long. CDR3 in DNA: TGTGCCAGTAGTATAGGGCCTCAGAACACCGGGGAGCTGTTTTTT. Residues: CASSIGPQNTGELFF.

This chain uses TRBV18 with TRBJ1-4; a weak D match, TRBD1 (6 bases). The germline V gene encodes CDR1 KGHSH and CDR2 LQKENI. Trimming removed 6 bases from V and 5 bases from J, with 16 bases in between. CDR3 length equals 15 residues. CDR3 amino acids: CASSLLRTENEKLFF. Written as DNA, the CDR3 is TGTGCCAGCTCCCTTCTGCGGACAGAGAATGAAAAACTGTTTTTT.

The gene calls are TRBV11-1 and TRBJ2-5, with unresolved D. This CDR3 is built from 13 residues. Between the trimmed V and J ends, which lost 0 bases and 5 bases, there was a span of 7 bases. Germline lookup yields CDR1 SGHAT and CDR2 FQDESV (reference sequence). Here the CDR3 reads CASSLAPVETQYF. The CDR3 DNA is TGTGCCAGCAGCTTAGCCCCGGTGGAGACCCAGTACTTC.